This TCR beta chain was captured by sequencing in a study of CD8+ T cells in alopecia areata. CDR1 and CDR2 from the germline V gene are LGHNT and FRNRAP. The V end was cut by 1 base, the J end by 0 bases, with 21 bases between. The CDR3 runs 19 residues. cDNA reverse transcribed from extracted RNA served as the sequencing template. Measured with immunoSEQ multiplex PCR; TCRdb has only the in-frame clones, and not every one. The table has about 76,000 clones, around two thirds seen once; the top ten hold around a quarter. Sample treatment: oral pan-JAK inhibitor, 5-10 mg twice daily. Sequenced material: CD8+ T cells sorted from blood, taken at week 24, from a patient treated with tofacitinib. The chain employs TRBV12-5 and TRBJ2-5, with D possibly matching TRBD1 (7 bases). The clonotype was recovered from a human donor with alopecia areata. CDR3 loop: CASGLDLEGQPMYQETQYF. Here the CDR3 DNA reads TGTGCTAGTGGTTTGGACTTGGAGGGACAGCCCATGTACCAAGAGACCCAGTACTTC.